This T cell receptor (beta chain) came from a study of blood T cell repertoires in COVID-19. Overall study context: Sample material is recorded as cDNA or gDNA derived from T cells, B-cell-depleted T cells, or PBMCs.

J lost 1 base, V lost 5 bases, and 4 bases had no gene match. Germline V lookup: CDR1 SGHTA, CDR2 FQGTGA. The length of the CDR3 is 14 residues. Original processing notes: From reference gene primer amplification, estimates of nucleated cell counts were derived. Libraries were prepared by immunoSEQ multiplex PCR; TCRdb keeps only in-frame clonotypes and omits some of them. Clone size and V and J calls were adopted from that table, with D and trimming inferred from the DNA. The data hold 60,000 or so clones, with under 80% observed a single time. This receptor was obtained from a human donor in a cohort sampled during active COVID-19. The specimen was peripheral blood. The chain employs TRBV7-3 and TRBJ1-1, with TRBD1 identical over 7 bases. CDR3 protein: CASSPGTANTEAFF. The CDR3 DNA follows: TGTGCCAGCAGCCCCGGGACAGCGAACACTGAAGCTTTCTTT.